These 20 T cell receptor beta chains originate from one sample sequenced in a study of T cells after yellow fever vaccination. TCRdb reanalysed the 5' RACE reads using MiXCR and keeps one entry per CDR3 protein. The repertoire consists of approximately 110,000 distinct CDR3 sequences, with 7.4% occurring once and the leading ten covering roughly 2.5%. The sequencing here drew on CD4+ T cells sorted from PBMCs, taken 10 to 11 days after the first yellow fever vaccination. The receptors shown here come from a man younger than 35 who received the YFV17D yellow fever vaccine.

This clonotype was seen ten or more times. V and J are TRBV15 and TRBJ2-1; D not resolved. The length of the CDR3 is 12 residues. Germline V gene data show CDR1 as LNHNV and CDR2 as YYDKDF (reference sequence). Trimming removed 0 bases from V and 10 bases from J, with 7 bases in between. The CDR3 bases are TGTGCCACCAGCAGAGATTGGACCGAGCAGTTCTTC. Protein product: CATSRDWTEQFF.

The chain is built from TRBV7-7 and TRBJ2-5; no reliable D call. The CDR3 sequence is 15 residues long. V lost 4 bases and J lost 2, with 14 bases in between. Germline V gene sequence: CDR1 SSHAT, CDR2 FNYEAQ (reference sequence). The CDR3 spells CASSSAGNLQETQYF. CDR3 bases: TGTGCCAGCAGCTCCGCAGGAAACCTACAAGAGACCCAGTACTTC.

This clonotype has a count of ten or more. The chain couples TRBV24-1 to TRBJ2-2; 11 bases map to TRBD1. Germline V gene lookup returns CDR1 KGHDR and CDR2 SFDVKD. The V and J ends lost 7 bases and 6 bases, in that order; junction bases with no gene match: 3. The CDR3 consists of 14 residues. The CDR3 DNA reads TGTGCCACCAGCCCGGGACAGGGGGCCGGGGAGCTGTTTTTT. Translated: CATSPGQGAGELFF.

This clonotype was counted between two and nine times. J is TRBJ1-2 and V is TRBV19; no definite D call. The germline CDR1 and CDR2 sequences are LNHDA and SQIVND (reference sequence). The V gene lost 6 bases and the J gene lost 9 bases, with 17 bases spanning the gap. The CDR3 loop spans 13 amino acids. This chain's CDR3 is CASSTVLGMSYTF. CDR3 bases: TGTGCCAGTAGCACCGTCTTGGGGATGAGCTACACCTTC.

The rearrangement joins TRBV5-4 to TRBJ2-7; D remains ambiguous. V lost 0 bases and J lost 5, with 6 bases in between. The CDR3 runs 12 residues. CDR1 is SGHNT, CDR2 YYREEE, per germline (reference sequence). Here the CDR3 reads CASSLDQNEQYV. The CDR3, as DNA: TGTGCCAGCAGCTTGGACCAAAACGAGCAGTACGTC.

This clonotype has a count of ten or more. The V and J genes are TRBV29-1 and TRBJ2-1; TRBD1 agrees at 8 bases. Germline V gene data show CDR1 as SQVTM and CDR2 as ANQGSEA. V lost 5 bases to trimming and J lost 10 bases; unmatched junction nucleotides: 10. The CDR3 has 13 amino acids. The CDR3 protein is CSVRTGLTGEQFF. The CDR3 DNA is TGCAGCGTTAGGACAGGGCTCACAGGCGAGCAGTTCTTC.

The table lists this clonotype with many counts. J is TRBJ1-1 and V is TRBV7-9; D not resolved. CDR1 is SEHNR and CDR2 is FQNEAQ in the germline V gene (reference sequence). Deletions cut 3 bases from V and 2 bases from J, with 4 bases between. The CDR3 runs 12 residues. The CDR3 protein is CASSFSNTEAFF. CDR3 coding DNA: TGTGCCAGCAGCTTCTCTAACACTGAAGCTTTCTTT.

The table lists this clonotype with many counts. The chain links TRBV5-1 to TRBJ1-1; 9 positions match TRBD1. J gave up 5 bases and V 0 bases, and 2 bases lay outside the gene matches. The CDR3 sequence is 14 residues long. The germline CDR1 and CDR2 sequences are SGHRS and YFSETQ. Written as DNA, the CDR3 is TGCGCCAGCAGCTTGGATGGACAGGGGACTGAAGCTTTCTTT. Its protein product is CASSLDGQGTEAFF. Drawing the rest from reference TRBV5-1 and TRBJ1-1, the complete variable domain is KAGVTQTPRYLIKTRGQQVTLSCSPISGHRSVSWYQQTPGQGLQFLFEYFSETQRNKGNFPGRFSGRQFSNSRSEMNVSTLELGDSALYLCASSLDGQGTEAFFGQGTRLTVV.

This clonotype has ten or more counts. The V call is TRBV5-6, the J call TRBJ1-1, with D possibly TRBD1 on 6 matching bases. Per the germline V gene, CDR1 is SGHDT and CDR2 is YYEEEE. CDR3 length equals 15 residues. Trimming removed 1 base at V and 1 base at J, with 11 bases between. The CDR3 DNA reads as TGTGCCAGCAGCTTGTGGGGGGCCACGAACACTGAAGCTTTCTTT. It translates to CASSLWGATNTEAFF.

At least ten counts were recorded for this clonotype. V gene TRBV28 combines with J gene TRBJ2-4; weak D call: TRBD1 (5 bases). CDR1 and CDR2 from the germline V gene are MDHEN and SYDVKM. This CDR3 has 18 amino acids. Trimming left V 5 bases short and J 0 bases short, with 20 bases between. The CDR3 nucleotides are TGTGCCAGCAGTCTCCCTGGACACCCCCGCCTAGCCAAAAACATTCAGTACTTC. This gives the protein CASSLPGHPRLAKNIQYF. Full variable domain (rest looked up from reference TRBV28 and TRBJ2-4): DVKVTQSSRYLVKRTGEKVFLECVQDMDHENMFWYRQDPGLGLRLIYFSYDVKMKEKGDIPEGYSVSREKKERFSLILESASTNQTSMYLCASSLPGHPRLAKNIQYFGAGTRLSVL.

This clonotype appeared many times. This chain joins TRBV3-1 and TRBJ2-7; 7 nucleotides align to TRBD1. The CDR3 sequence is 15 residues long. Per germline, CDR1 LGHDT and CDR2 YNNKEL (reference sequence). V gave up 7 bases and J gave up 3 bases; unmatched junction bases: 12. This CDR3 reads CASTDRGQSLYEQYF. Written as DNA, the CDR3 is TGTGCCAGCACCGACCGGGGACAGTCTCTCTACGAGCAGTACTTC.

In this sample, this clonotype turned up once. The junction shows a germline mismatch at one end, possibly a read error. The chain has TRBV3-1 and TRBJ2-1; 8 nucleotides line up with TRBD2. This CDR3 has 17 residues. Germline lookup yields CDR1 LGHDT and CDR2 YNNKEL (reference sequence). The CDR3 nucleotides are TGTGCCAGCTGCCAGGACGGCAGCGGGGGCTCCTACAATGAGCAGTTCTTC. Protein: CASCQDGSGGSYNEQFF.

In this sample, this clonotype turned up many times. The rearrangement links TRBV7-6 to TRBJ2-1; D might be TRBD2 (6 bases). CDR1 and CDR2 (germline): SGHVS, FNYEAQ. The CDR3 consists of 15 residues. The germline V and J ends were trimmed by 3 bases and 7 bases, with 16 bases remaining between them. The DNA of the CDR3 is TGTGCCAGCAGCTTTCAGTTTGGGGGGAGGAATGAGCAGTTCTTC. It translates to CASSFQFGGRNEQFF.

This clonotype was detected ten times or more. The V gene is TRBV12-3 or TRBV12-4, the J gene TRBJ2-5, with 9 bases that match TRBD2. Trimming removed 10 bases from V and 5 bases from J; junction bases left unmatched: 5. The CDR3 consists of 12 residues. DNA for the CDR3: TGTGCCACCGGGACTAGCAGTGAGACCCAGTACTTC. As protein: CATGTSSETQYF.

This clonotype was counted at least ten times. The chain has TRBV20-1 and TRBJ2-5; a possible D gene is TRBD2 (7 bases). V lost 3 bases, J lost 4 bases, and 12 bases lay in between. Per germline, CDR1 DFQATT and CDR2 SNEGSKA (reference sequence). The CDR3 length is 13 residues. The CDR3 is CSARVGGGETQYF. The CDR3, as DNA: TGCAGTGCTAGGGTAGGGGGGGGAGAGACCCAGTACTTC.

This clonotype was observed many times. The V and J genes are TRBV28 and TRBJ2-3; 7 bases map to TRBD2. The CDR3 is 14 residues long. Germline V lookup: CDR1 MDHEN, CDR2 SYDVKM. The V gene end was trimmed by 6 bases and the J gene end by 2 bases; junction bases not matched to a gene: 5. CDR3 residues: CASRPGLSTDTQYF. In DNA form, the CDR3 reads TGTGCCAGCAGACCGGGACTATCCACAGATACGCAGTATTTT.

The chain is built from TRBV6-2 or TRBV6-3 and TRBJ2-5, with a possible D match to TRBD2 (5 bases). The germline CDR1 and CDR2 sequences are MNHEY and SVGEGT. The length of the CDR3 is 12 residues. V dropped 6 bases and J dropped 5 bases, with 10 bases sitting between them. CDR3 loop: CASSSADETQYF. The CDR3 nucleotides are TGTGCCAGCAGCTCAGCGGACGAGACCCAGTACTTC.

Many counts were recorded for this clonotype. The rearrangement uses TRBV3-1 and TRBJ1-4, with D possibly being TRBD1 (6 bases). V dropped 0 bases and J dropped 5 bases, with 10 bases sitting between them. In germline, CDR1 is LGHDT, CDR2 YNNKEL (reference sequence). CDR3 size: 15 residues. CDR3 in amino acids: CASSQDTGANEKLFF. Written as DNA, the CDR3 is TGTGCCAGCAGCCAAGATACGGGGGCGAATGAAAAACTGTTTTTT. Combining the CDR3 with reference TRBV3-1 and TRBJ1-4 gives the whole variable domain DTAVSQTPKYLVTQMGNDKSIKCEQNLGHDTMYWYKQDSKKFLKIMFSYNNKELIINETVPNRFSPKSPDKAHLNLHINSLELGDSAVYFCASSQDTGANEKLFFGSGTQLSVL.

This clonotype was observed at least ten times. The J gene is TRBJ2-5, the V gene TRBV12-3 or TRBV12-4; D call uncertain. The CDR3 totals 15 residues. Trimming took off 1 base at V and 0 bases at J, with 9 bases between the two ends. The CDR3 is CASSLGSGHQETQYF. The DNA for the CDR3 is TGTGCCAGCAGTTTAGGGTCGGGCCACCAAGAGACCCAGTACTTC.

This clonotype appeared many times. This chain connects TRBV28 to TRBJ2-6; D call uncertain. The CDR3 has 14 amino acids. V dropped 8 bases and J dropped 0 bases, with 8 bases sitting between them. Germline V gene lookup returns CDR1 MDHEN and CDR2 SYDVKM. The CDR3 coding sequence is TGTGCCAGCCACTCGAGCTCTGGGGCCAACGTCCTGACTTTC. Translated, it gives CASHSSSGANVLTF.